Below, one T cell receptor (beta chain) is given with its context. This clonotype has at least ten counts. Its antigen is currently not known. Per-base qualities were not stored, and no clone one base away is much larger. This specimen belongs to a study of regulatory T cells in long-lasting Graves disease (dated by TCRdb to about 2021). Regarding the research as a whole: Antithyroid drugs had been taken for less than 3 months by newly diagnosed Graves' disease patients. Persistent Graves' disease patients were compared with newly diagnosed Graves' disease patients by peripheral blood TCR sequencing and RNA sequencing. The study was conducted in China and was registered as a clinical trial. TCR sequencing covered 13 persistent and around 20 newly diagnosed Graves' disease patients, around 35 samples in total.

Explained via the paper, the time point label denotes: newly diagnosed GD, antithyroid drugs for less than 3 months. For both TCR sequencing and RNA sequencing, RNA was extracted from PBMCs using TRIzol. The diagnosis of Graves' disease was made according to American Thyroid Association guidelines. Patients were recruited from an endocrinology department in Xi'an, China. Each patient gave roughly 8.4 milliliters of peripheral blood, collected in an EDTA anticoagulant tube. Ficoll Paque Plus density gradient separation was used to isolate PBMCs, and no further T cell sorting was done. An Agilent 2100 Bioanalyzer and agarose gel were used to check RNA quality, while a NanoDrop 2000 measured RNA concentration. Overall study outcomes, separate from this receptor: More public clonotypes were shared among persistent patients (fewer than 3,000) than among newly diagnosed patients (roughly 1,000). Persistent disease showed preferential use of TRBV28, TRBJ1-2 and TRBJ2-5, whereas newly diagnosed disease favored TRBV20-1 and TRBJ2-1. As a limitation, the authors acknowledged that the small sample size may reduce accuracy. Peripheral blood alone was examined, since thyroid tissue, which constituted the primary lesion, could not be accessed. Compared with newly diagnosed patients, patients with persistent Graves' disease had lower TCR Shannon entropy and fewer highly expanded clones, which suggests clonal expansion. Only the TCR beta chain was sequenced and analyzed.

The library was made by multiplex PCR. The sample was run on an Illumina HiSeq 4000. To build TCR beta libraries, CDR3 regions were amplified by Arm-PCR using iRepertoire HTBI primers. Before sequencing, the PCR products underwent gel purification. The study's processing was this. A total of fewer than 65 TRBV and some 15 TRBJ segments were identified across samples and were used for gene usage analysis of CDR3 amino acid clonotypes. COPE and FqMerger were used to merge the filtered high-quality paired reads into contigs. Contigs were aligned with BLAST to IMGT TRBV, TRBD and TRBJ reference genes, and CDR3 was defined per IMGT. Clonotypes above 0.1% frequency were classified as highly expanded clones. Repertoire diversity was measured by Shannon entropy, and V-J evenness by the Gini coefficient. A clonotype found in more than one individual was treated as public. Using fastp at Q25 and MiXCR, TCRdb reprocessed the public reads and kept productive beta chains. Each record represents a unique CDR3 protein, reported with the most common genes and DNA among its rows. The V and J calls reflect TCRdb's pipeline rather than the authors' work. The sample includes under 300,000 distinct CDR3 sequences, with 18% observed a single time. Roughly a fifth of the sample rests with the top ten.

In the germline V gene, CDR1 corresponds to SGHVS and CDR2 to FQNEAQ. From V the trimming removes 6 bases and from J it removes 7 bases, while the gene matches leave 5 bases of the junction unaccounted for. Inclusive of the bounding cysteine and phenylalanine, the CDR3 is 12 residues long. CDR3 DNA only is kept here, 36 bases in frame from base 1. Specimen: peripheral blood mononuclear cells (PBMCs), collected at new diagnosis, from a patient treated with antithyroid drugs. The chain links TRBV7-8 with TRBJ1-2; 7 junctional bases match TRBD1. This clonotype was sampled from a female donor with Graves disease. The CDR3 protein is CASRIGTAGYTF. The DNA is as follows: TGTGCCAGCAGAATCGGGACAGCTGGCTACACCTTC.